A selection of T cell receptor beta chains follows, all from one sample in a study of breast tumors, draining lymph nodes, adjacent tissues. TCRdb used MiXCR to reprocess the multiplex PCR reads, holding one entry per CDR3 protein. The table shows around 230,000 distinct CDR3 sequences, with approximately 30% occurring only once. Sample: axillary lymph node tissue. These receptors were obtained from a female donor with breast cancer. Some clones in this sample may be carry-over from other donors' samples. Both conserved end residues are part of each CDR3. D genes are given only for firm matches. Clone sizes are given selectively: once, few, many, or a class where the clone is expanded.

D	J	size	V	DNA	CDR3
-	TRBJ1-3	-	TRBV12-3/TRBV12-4	TGTGCCAGCAGCGATTCGACTAGCGGGGACTCTGGAAACACCATATATTTT	CASSDSTSGDSGNTIYF
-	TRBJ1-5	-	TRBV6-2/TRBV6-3	TGTGCCAGCAGGGGTTCAGGGTTTAATCTCGGGGCCAGCAATCAGCCCCAGCATTTT	CASRGSGFNLGASNQPQHF
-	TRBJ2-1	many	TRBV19	TGTGCCAGTAGTCCCCGGAGCTCCTACAATGAGCAGTTCTTC	CASSPRSSYNEQFF
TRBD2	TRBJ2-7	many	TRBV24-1	TGTGCCACCGCGGCAGGGACTAGCGGGAGGGACGAGCAGTACTTC	CATAAGTSGRDEQYF
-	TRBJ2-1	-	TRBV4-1	TGCGCCGGCAGCCAGGTCCCCGGACCGGAGCAGTTCTTC	CAGSQVPGPEQFF
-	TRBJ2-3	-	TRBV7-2	TGTGCCAGCAGCTTCCACAATGAGCAGTATTTT	CASSFHNEQYF
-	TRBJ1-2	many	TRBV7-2	TGTGCCAGCAGCCGACCCCGAGCGGGTTCAGATGGCTACCCCTTC	CASSRPRAGSDGYPF
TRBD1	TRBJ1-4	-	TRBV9	TGTGCCAGCAGCAACAACCCCGGGACAGGTACTAATGAAAAACTGTTTTTT	CASSNNPGTGTNEKLFF
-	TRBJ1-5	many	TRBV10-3	TGTGCCATCAGTGCGGGGGGGACTTCTTATCAGCCCCAGCATTTT	CAISAGGTSYQPQHF
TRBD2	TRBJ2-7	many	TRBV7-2	TGTGCCAGCAGCACAGCGACTAGCGTCTACGAGCAGTACTTC	CASSTATSVYEQYF
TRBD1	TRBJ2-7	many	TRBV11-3	TGTGCCAGCAGCCTACAAACAGGGGGCACCTACGAGCAGTACTTC	CASSLQTGGTYEQYF
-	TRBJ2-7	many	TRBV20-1	TGCAGTGCTAGAGGTGCGGGCTCAACCTACGAGCAGTACTTC	CSARGAGSTYEQYF
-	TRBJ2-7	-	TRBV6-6	TGTGCCAGCAGTCACGAAGAGTACGAGCAGTACTTC	CASSHEEYEQYF
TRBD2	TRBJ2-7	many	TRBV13	TGTGCCAGCAGCTCTTGGACTAGCGGGAGGTACGAGCAGTACTTC	CASSSWTSGRYEQYF
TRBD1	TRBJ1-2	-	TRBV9	TGTGCCAGCAGCCCCTCGGGACAGGCGGGTAATAGCTACACCTTC	CASSPSGQAGNSYTF
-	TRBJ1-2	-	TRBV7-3	TGTGCCAGCAGCTTAGCAGAGCCTGGGGCTCATGGCTACACCTTC	CASSLAEPGAHGYTF
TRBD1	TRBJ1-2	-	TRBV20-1	TGCAGTGCTAGAGTCGACAGGGGGGACTATGGCTACACCTTC	CSARVDRGDYGYTF
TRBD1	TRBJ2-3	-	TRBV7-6	TGTGCCAGCAGCTTAGCGTCCAGGGGGAACACAGATACGCAGTATTTT	CASSLASRGNTDTQYF
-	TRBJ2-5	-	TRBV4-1	TGCGCCAGCAGCCAGCGGACTAAAAGGTCCCAAGAGACCCAGTACTTC	CASSQRTKRSQETQYF
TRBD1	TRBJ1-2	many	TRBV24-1	TGTGCCACCAGTGATTTTCCCACAGGGGCCGCTGGCTACACCTTC	CATSDFPTGAAGYTF
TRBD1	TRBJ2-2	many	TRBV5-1	TGCGCCAGCAGCCCGACAGGGTCGAACACCGGGGAGCTGTTTTTT	CASSPTGSNTGELFF
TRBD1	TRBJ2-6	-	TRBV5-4	TGTGCCAGCAGCCGGCAGGGGGCCGGGGCCAACGTCCTGACTTTC	CASSRQGAGANVLTF
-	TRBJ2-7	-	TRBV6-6	TGTGCCAGCAGTCACTCCGTCTCCTACGAGCAGTACTTC	CASSHSVSYEQYF
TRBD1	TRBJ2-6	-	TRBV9	TGTGCCAGCAGCCCGCGGACAGGGTTGGTTGGGGCCAACGTCCTGACTTTC	CASSPRTGLVGANVLTF
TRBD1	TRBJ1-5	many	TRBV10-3	TGTGCCACCGACAGCAGACAGGGGAATCAGCCCCAGCATTTT	CATDSRQGNQPQHF
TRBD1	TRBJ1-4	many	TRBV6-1	TGTGCCAGCAGAGAGCGACAGGGGGCAACTAATGAAAAACTGTTTTTT	CASRERQGATNEKLFF
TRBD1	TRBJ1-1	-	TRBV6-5	TGTGCCAGCAGCGAGGACAGGAGAAACACTGAAGCTTTCTTT	CASSEDRRNTEAFF
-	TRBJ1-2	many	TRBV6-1	TGTGCCAGCAGTGCTAAGATGGGCGGGGGTGGCTACACCTTC	CASSAKMGGGGYTF
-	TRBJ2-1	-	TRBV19	TGTGCCAGTAGTATCGGGATATCCTACAATGAGCAGTTCTTC	CASSIGISYNEQFF
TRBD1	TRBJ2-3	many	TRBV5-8	TGTGCCAGCAGCACCCGGACAGGGGGCTGGAGCACAGATACGCAGTATTTT	CASSTRTGGWSTDTQYF
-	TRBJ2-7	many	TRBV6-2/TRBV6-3	TGTGCCAGCAAACAGGGTCCCTACGAGCAGTACTTC	CASKQGPYEQYF
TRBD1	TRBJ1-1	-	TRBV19	TGTGCCAGTAGTATACAGGGGGCGAAGAACACTGAAGCTTTCTTT	CASSIQGAKNTEAFF
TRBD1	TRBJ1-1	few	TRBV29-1	TGCAGCGTTGGACAGGGGGAAGGCACTGAAGCTTTCTTT	CSVGQGEGTEAFF
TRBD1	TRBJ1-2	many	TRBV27	TGTGCCAGCAGTTTTTCCACAGGGGTTTCGAGCTATGGCTACACCTTC	CASSFSTGVSSYGYTF
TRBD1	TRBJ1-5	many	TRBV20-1	TGCAGTGCTGCGGACAGGGTGGGCGGTCAGCCCCAGCATTTT	CSAADRVGGQPQHF
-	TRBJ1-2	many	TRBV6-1	TGTGCCAGCAGTCAATCAACCGCAGGGGGCTACACCTTC	CASSQSTAGGYTF
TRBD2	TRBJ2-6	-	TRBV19	TGTGCCAGTAGTATAGATAGCGGGCCTGGTGGGGCCAACGTCCTGACTTTC	CASSIDSGPGGANVLTF
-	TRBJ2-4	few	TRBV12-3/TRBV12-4	TGTGCCAGCAGTTTCGTTCTCCAGGTTTTTTCCAAAAACATTCAGTACTTC	CASSFVLQVFSKNIQYF
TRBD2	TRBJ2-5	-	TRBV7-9	TGTGCCAGCACGGCGGGGGGCCGTGACCAAGAGACCCAGTACTTC	CASTAGGRDQETQYF
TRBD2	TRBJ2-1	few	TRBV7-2	TGTGCCAGCAGCTTGGGGGGGGGGCAGTTCTTC	CASSLGGGQFF
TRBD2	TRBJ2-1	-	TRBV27	TGTGCCAGCAGTTTATTGGGACTAGGGACCTACAATGAGCAGTTCTTC	CASSLLGLGTYNEQFF
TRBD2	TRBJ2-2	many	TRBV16	TGTGCCAGCAGCCAACGGGGGGACGGCACCGGGGAGCTGTTTTTT	CASSQRGDGTGELFF
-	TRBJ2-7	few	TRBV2	TGTGCCAGCAGTGCTGGGGAAGGACTCGAGCAGTACTTC	CASSAGEGLEQYF
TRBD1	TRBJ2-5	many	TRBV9	TGTGCCAGCAGCGTAACGACAGGGGGCACAGAGACCCAGTACTTC	CASSVTTGGTETQYF
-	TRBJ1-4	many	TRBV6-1	TGTGCCAGCAGTACCCCCCCCGGGACGAGGGAAAAACTGTTTTTT	CASSTPPGTREKLFF
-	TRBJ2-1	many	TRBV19	TGTGCCAGTCATTCCGGCGGCAATGAGCAGTTCTTC	CASHSGGNEQFF
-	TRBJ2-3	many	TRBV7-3	TGTGCCAACAGCTTAACATCAGATACGCAGTATTTT	CANSLTSDTQYF
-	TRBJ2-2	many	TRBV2	TGTGCCAGCAGTGATAACAGGAACACCGGGGAGCTGTTTTTT	CASSDNRNTGELFF
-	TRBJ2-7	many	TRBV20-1	TGCAGTGCTAGGGTCGTAGACAGGTCCTACGAGCAGTACTTC	CSARVVDRSYEQYF
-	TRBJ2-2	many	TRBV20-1	TGCAGTGCTAGGAGCTGGCGGAACACCGGGGAGCTGTTTTTT	CSARSWRNTGELFF
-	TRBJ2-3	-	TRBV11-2	TGTGCCAGCAGCCATGGGGCGGCTACCCGCACAGATACGCAGTATTTT	CASSHGAATRTDTQYF
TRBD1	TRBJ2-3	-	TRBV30	TGTGCCTGGAGTCCGGGACAGGGAAGAACTAGCAAGGATACGCAGTATTTT	CAWSPGQGRTSKDTQYF